Presented here are 15 T cell receptor beta chains from one specimen sequenced in a study of tissue T cells after allogeneic stem cell transplantation. TCRdb keeps only in-frame clones here, not all; method: immunoSEQ multiplex PCR. Among 42,000 or so clones, just under 95% were seen once, and the ten largest hold approximately 3.6%. The material was blood, obtained before transplantation. Every receptor here comes from a woman aged 40 to 75 who later had graft-versus-host disease after an allogeneic stem cell transplant.

This sequence joins TRBV28 and TRBJ2-7; D may be TRBD1 or TRBD2 (5 bases each). From germline, CDR1 is MDHEN and CDR2 SYDVKM. The V end lost 11 bases, the J end lost 7 bases, and 12 bases lay between the germline ends. This CDR3 has 10 amino acids. The DNA of the CDR3 is TGTGCCGTCGGGACCGGGGAGCAGTACTTC. It translates to CAVGTGEQYF.

The V gene is TRBV19, the J gene TRBJ2-1; D not certain. Germline CDR1 is LNHDA and CDR2 is SQIVND (reference sequence). Trimming shortened V by 6 bases and J by 5 bases, and 14 bases separated the two germline ends. This CDR3 has 14 amino acids. CDR3 region: CASSLFWSDNEQFF. The CDR3 DNA reads TGTGCCAGTAGCTTATTTTGGAGCGACAATGAGCAGTTCTTC.

V is TRBV27 and J is TRBJ1-4; 9 positions match TRBD1. CDR3 length: 16 amino acids. Trimming cost V 6 bases and J 3 bases; bases outside gene matches: 8. Per germline, CDR1 MNHEY and CDR2 SMNVEV (reference sequence). This CDR3 is CASSGGQGVANEKLFF. CDR3 in DNA: TGTGCCAGCAGCGGGGGACAGGGAGTAGCTAATGAAAAACTGTTTTTT.

The CDR3 DNA reads as TGTGCCAGTACGGGGGGGGCGAACACCGGGGAGCTGTTTTTT. Translating it yields CASTGGANTGELFF. This chain links TRBV19 with TRBJ2-2; 8 nucleotides agree with TRBD2. This CDR3 has 14 amino acids. Germline V gene data show CDR1 as LNHDA and CDR2 as SQIVND (reference sequence). V was pared by 7 bases and J by 0 bases, with 1 base of the junction left unmatched.

This clone came up once. This chain connects TRBV30 to TRBJ1-5, with D perhaps matching TRBD1 (6 bases). The V gene lost 3 bases and the J gene lost 7 bases, with 13 bases spanning the gap. Germline CDR1 is GTSNPN and CDR2 is SVGIG (reference sequence). The CDR3 is 13 amino acids. The CDR3 spells CAWSPLGGQPQHF. CDR3 DNA: TGTGCCTGGAGCCCACTGGGGGGCCAGCCCCAGCATTTT. The whole variable domain, remainder taken from reference TRBV30 and TRBJ1-5, is SQTIHQWPATLVQPVGSPLSLECTVEGTSNPNLYWYRQAAGRGLQLLFYSVGIGQISSEVPQNLSASRPQDRQFILSSKKLLLSDSGFYLCAWSPLGGQPQHFGDGTRLSIL.

This CDR3 is CASTAGGPNTEAFF. For the CDR3, the DNA is TGTGCCAGCACCGCAGGGGGGCCAAACACTGAAGCTTTCTTT. The chain couples TRBV7-6 to TRBJ1-1, with 7 bases that match TRBD1. This CDR3 spans 14 amino acids. Losses at the gene ends were 7 bases for V and 2 bases for J; bases not matched to a gene: 7. Germline assignment: CDR1 SGHVS and CDR2 FNYEAQ.

The chain couples TRBV19 to TRBJ1-1; D perhaps matches TRBD1 (5 bases). The V and J ends lost 7 bases and 4 bases respectively, with 19 bases between them. CDR1 is LNHDA, CDR2 SQIVND, per germline (reference sequence). The CDR3 is 15 amino acids. The DNA for the CDR3 is TGTGCCAGTATCAACCCGCAGGGCAGATCCACTGAAGCTTTCTTT. This codes for CASINPQGRSTEAFF.

J is TRBJ2-6 and V is TRBV6-2 or TRBV6-3; TRBD1 matches at 9 bases. CDR1 and CDR2 (germline): MNHEY, SVGEGT. The J segment lost 5 bases and the V segment lost 4 bases, leaving 9 bases of the junction unmatched. The CDR3 length is 17 residues. CDR3 coding DNA: TGTGCCAGCAGTTGGGACAGGGCGACCGCTTGGGCCAACGTCCTGACTTTC. Its translation: CASSWDRATAWANVLTF.

Regarding this clone: A read error may produce the germline difference seen at one junction end. The V and J genes are TRBV5-1 and TRBJ1-2; D ambiguous. Germline V CDR1 and CDR2: SGHRS, YFSETQ. There are 13 residues in the CDR3. CDR3 residues: CVSSLVGSGGYTF. The CDR3 DNA sequence: TGCGTCAGCAGCTTGGTAGGGAGTGGTGGCTACACCTTC.

This sequence joins TRBV6-5 and TRBJ2-1; the match to TRBD2 covers 15 bases. Germline V gives CDR1 MNHEY, CDR2 SVGAGI. This CDR3 has 14 residues. With V trimmed by 6 bases and J by 12 bases, 6 bases remained unmatched. CDR3 sequence reads: CASRAGTSGRRQFF. The CDR3 DNA reads as TGTGCCAGCAGGGCCGGGACTAGCGGGAGGCGGCAGTTCTTC.

This chain uses TRBV11-2 with TRBJ1-1; D possibly corresponds to TRBD1 (5 bases). CDR3 length: 15 residues. V was clipped by 5 bases and J by 0 bases, with 13 bases between them. Germline-derived CDR1 and CDR2 are SGHAT and FQNNGV. This CDR3 reads CASSAGLGMNTEAFF. The CDR3, as DNA: TGTGCCAGCAGCGCAGGGCTGGGAATGAACACTGAAGCTTTCTTT. The full variable domain, in which reference TRBV11-2 and TRBJ1-1 provide the parts outside the CDR3, is EAGVAQSPRYKIIEKRQSVAFWCNPISGHATLYWYQQILGQGPKLLIQFQNNGVVDDSQLPKDRFSAERLKGVDSTLKIQPAKLEDSAVYLCASSAGLGMNTEAFFGQGTRLTVV.

The V gene is TRBV19, the J gene TRBJ2-1, with a weak D call TRBD2 (6 bases). The V gene lost 3 bases and the J gene lost 0 bases, with 15 bases spanning the gap. The CDR3 runs to 17 residues. CDR1 is LNHDA, CDR2 SQIVND, per germline (reference sequence). CDR3 amino acids: CASSISLRGISYNEQFF. The CDR3 DNA reads TGTGCCAGTAGTATCTCCCTCCGCGGGATCTCCTACAATGAGCAGTTCTTC.

The CDR3 region is CASSLGGPGYTF. The CDR3 nucleotides read TGTGCCAGCAGCTTGGGGGGCCCAGGCTACACCTTC. J is TRBJ1-2 and V is TRBV5-6; possibly TRBD1 for D (5 bases). The CDR3 consists of 12 residues. Germline values: CDR1 SGHDT, CDR2 YYEEEE. The germline V and J ends were trimmed by 0 bases and 8 bases, with 8 bases remaining between them.

The J gene is TRBJ2-3, the V gene TRBV19; 9 bases line up with TRBD2. The V gene end was trimmed by 3 bases and the J gene end by 3 bases; junction bases not matched to a gene: 4. CDR1 and CDR2 from the germline V gene are LNHDA and SQIVND (reference sequence). This CDR3 has 15 residues. CDR3 DNA: TGTGCCAGTAGTATGACTAGCGGTTTAACAGATACGCAGTATTTT. Residues: CASSMTSGLTDTQYF.

The chain combines TRBV5-1 with TRBJ2-7; D remains ambiguous. V was clipped by 4 bases and J by 0 bases, with 8 bases between them. Looked up from germline, CDR1 is SGHRS and CDR2 is YFSETQ. This CDR3 comprises 13 residues. This chain's CDR3 is CASSVDHSYEQYF. As DNA, the CDR3 is TGCGCCAGCAGCGTGGACCACTCCTACGAGCAGTACTTC. The variable domain in full, completed from reference TRBV5-1 and TRBJ2-7, reads KAGVTQTPRYLIKTRGQQVTLSCSPISGHRSVSWYQQTPGQGLQFLFEYFSETQRNKGNFPGRFSGRQFSNSRSEMNVSTLELGDSALYLCASSVDHSYEQYFGPGTRLTVT.